Listed below are T cell receptor beta chains from one sample, sequenced in a study of control samples from healthy donors and cancer patients. Assay: immunoSEQ multiplex PCR; the TCRdb copy retains only in-frame clones and omits some. The table records about 53,000 clones, about 85% of them present only once. The material sequenced was PBMCs. The receptors come from a man aged 55 to 70 with head and neck cancer. The conserved cysteine and the conserved F or W are not part of the CDR3 here. Each record gives: V gene, J gene, CDR3 protein.

TRBV12-3/TRBV12-4	TRBJ2-1	ASRQGTNEQF
TRBV11-3	TRBJ2-7	ASSFGRGSYEQY
TRBV19	TRBJ2-2	ASSINGVLPDVRELF
TRBV5-6	TRBJ1-1	ASSLPRRGGYTEAF
TRBV20-1	TRBJ2-1	SASQGTTGGDEQF
TRBV6-2/TRBV6-3	TRBJ2-1	ASSSGNEQF
TRBV6-2/TRBV6-3	TRBJ1-1	ASSYSVGGEAF
TRBV28	TRBJ1-2	ASRLFG
TRBV7-2	TRBJ2-5	ASSITSGGGGETQY
TRBV19	TRBJ1-2	ASTPTGGNGYT
TRBV19	TRBJ2-5	ASSPTTVLFAQY
TRBV19	TRBJ2-3	ASSIRTGTDTQY
TRBV5-1	TRBJ2-3	ASSLWGLLSDTQY
TRBV19	TRBJ2-3	ASSPKVSGEYTDTQY
TRBV7-9	TRBJ2-7	ASSRWDGSYEQY
TRBV11-2	TRBJ1-1	ASSFSTGEAF
TRBV15	TRBJ2-1	ATSVGGRGRVWVNEQF
TRBV18	TRBJ2-5	ASSPNHGGSTAQETQY
TRBV5-1	TRBJ1-6	ASRDGGSGVSPLH
TRBV27	TRBJ1-6	ASSLEGRYSPLH
TRBV6-1	TRBJ1-2	ASSDGGTYGYT
TRBV10-3	TRBJ1-2	AISLTGFDYGYT
TRBV7-2	TRBJ2-1	ASSLLTNSYNEQF
TRBV19	TRBJ1-5	ASSMGIGQPQH
TRBV5-5	TRBJ2-7	ASSPYGAATYEQY
TRBV7-2	TRBJ2-1	ASSPDGTNEQF
TRBV11-3	TRBJ2-3	ASSPPETDTQY
TRBV5-1	TRBJ2-1	ASSPDLVNGEQF
TRBV12-5	TRBJ1-1	ASGIMTGGRTEAF
TRBV28	TRBJ1-2	ASSDYRDGYT
TRBV5-1	TRBJ1-1	ASSPGQNTEAF
TRBV6-2/TRBV6-3	TRBJ2-1	ASSYSKGAYNEQF
TRBV7-2	TRBJ2-3	ASSMRLGDTQY
TRBV7-9	TRBJ2-4	ASSSGGTAVKNIQY
TRBV20-1	TRBJ1-2	SASSRVEDYGYT
TRBV19	TRBJ1-5	ASSIRQSNQPQH
TRBV3-1/TRBV3-2	TRBJ1-2	ASSRGQATSGYT
TRBV5-1	TRBJ2-7	ASSLGPSGPKAYEQY
TRBV6-5	TRBJ2-1	ASIGGGSRFNEQF
TRBV6-6	TRBJ2-1	ASRPLAVGYNEQF
TRBV29-1	TRBJ1-5	SVSTGLLGQPQH
TRBV4-3	TRBJ2-3	ASSQAPPPVNTQY
TRBV4-3	TRBJ1-2	ASSARGAERVGYT
TRBV5-1	TRBJ1-1	ASSLRTQNTEAF